What follows are 24 T cell receptor beta chains derived from one specimen sequenced in a study of OX40 agonist ivuxolimab in advanced cancers. Only in-frame clones appear in the TCRdb table, and some are missing; sequencing was by immunoSEQ multiplex PCR. The sample lists 15,000 to 20,000 clones; roughly 87% were seen once. The sequencing used CD4+ or CD8+ T cells sorted from blood, collected in a trial of the OX40 agonist ivuxolimab. The receptors come from an adult with an advanced solid tumor such as melanoma, head and neck, liver or kidney cancer.

The CDR3 DNA follows: TGTGCCAGCAGTCGATTAGGGCAGCCGCAAAGCACAGATACGCAGTATTTT. Residues: CASSRLGQPQSTDTQYF. The chain carries TRBV9 and TRBJ2-3, with D uncertain. This CDR3 spans 17 amino acids. V was clipped by 5 bases and J by 0 bases, with 19 bases between them. Germline CDR1 and CDR2: SGDLS and YYNGEE.

The chain links TRBV7-3 to TRBJ2-2; D gene ambiguous. Germline V lookup: CDR1 SGHTA, CDR2 FQGTGA. Trimming shortened V by 10 bases and J by 0 bases, and 9 bases separated the two germline ends. CDR3 size: 13 residues. The CDR3 bases are TGTGCCACGTCAGCGTCGAACACCGGGGAGCTGTTTTTT. Translated, it gives CATSASNTGELFF.

The chain has TRBV5-1 and TRBJ1-1; D ambiguous. Between the trimmed V and J ends, which lost 0 bases and 3 bases, there was a span of 3 bases. CDR3 length equals 12 residues. CDR1 is SGHRS, CDR2 YFSETQ, per germline. Written as DNA, the CDR3 is TGCGCCAGCAGCTTGGCTGACACTGAAGCTTTCTTT. Translating gives CASSLADTEAFF.

This chain uses TRBV7-3 with TRBJ2-7, with 9 bases aligning to TRBD1. This CDR3 region has 14 residues. The germline gives CDR1 SGHTA, CDR2 FQGTGA. Trimming took 4 bases from V and 6 from J; bases not matched to a gene: 7. CDR3 nucleotides: TGTGCCAGCAGCTGCGGACAGGGGTCTTGCGAGCAGTACTTC. Translating gives CASSCGQGSCEQYF.

This clone was detected only a few times. The chain carries TRBV28 and TRBJ1-6; 10 bases agree with TRBD1. The V gene end was trimmed by 5 bases and the J gene end by 14 bases; junction bases not matched to a gene: 18. The CDR3 totals 17 residues. CDR1 and CDR2 from the germline V gene are MDHEN and SYDVKM. In DNA, the CDR3 is TGTGCCAGCAGTCATGGGGTAGGACAGGGGGGTATGAAGGCCCTCCACTTT. Encoded protein: CASSHGVGQGGMKALHF.

CDR3 sequence: CASSPWPGTDTQYF. In DNA, the CDR3 is TGTGCCAGCAGCCCCTGGCCGGGGACAGATACGCAGTATTTT. The chain joins TRBV13 to TRBJ2-3, with a possible D match to TRBD2 (5 bases). V was cut by 5 bases and J by 3 bases, with 12 bases left in between. CDR1 and CDR2 (germline): PRHDT, FYEKMQ (reference sequence). This CDR3 is built from 14 residues.

The rearrangement links TRBV11-2 to TRBJ2-7; no reliable D call. Germline V gene data show CDR1 as SGHAT and CDR2 as FQNNGV. V lost 5 bases and J 0 bases, leaving 14 bases between the germline ends. The CDR3 length is 15 residues. The CDR3 DNA is TGTGCCAGCAGCGCCGAGGCAGCGCTCTCCTACGAGCAGTACTTC. Its translation: CASSAEAALSYEQYF.

The chain links TRBV5-1 to TRBJ2-7; TRBD2 might be the D (6 bases). From germline, CDR1 is SGHRS and CDR2 YFSETQ. This CDR3 comprises 14 residues. V was clipped by 4 bases and J by 5 bases, with 16 bases between them. The CDR3 DNA reads as TGCGCCAGCAGCCCGGGACTGCCCCGGGACGAGCAGTACTTC. Its protein is CASSPGLPRDEQYF. Using reference TRBV5-1 and TRBJ2-7 for the parts outside the CDR3, the full variable domain is KAGVTQTPRYLIKTRGQQVTLSCSPISGHRSVSWYQQTPGQGLQFLFEYFSETQRNKGNFPGRFSGRQFSNSRSEMNVSTLELGDSALYLCASSPGLPRDEQYFGPGTRLTVT.

The chain uses TRBV2 and TRBJ1-1, with D possibly TRBD1 on 5 matching bases. Per the germline V gene, CDR1 is SNHLY and CDR2 is FYNNEI. CDR3 length equals 15 residues. V was trimmed by 5 bases and J by 1 base, leaving 14 bases between them. In nucleotides, the CDR3 is TGTGCCAGCAGTCAAACCGGGACGGGGAACACTGAAGCTTTCTTT. It yields the protein CASSQTGTGNTEAFF.

The J gene is TRBJ1-1, the V gene TRBV29-1, with D hard to call. The CDR3 runs 10 residues. V lost 4 bases, J lost 6 bases, and 6 bases lay in between. CDR1 is SQVTM, CDR2 ANQGSEA, per germline. CDR3 sequence reads: CSVGVSEAFF. Written as DNA, the CDR3 is TGCAGCGTTGGGGTCTCTGAAGCTTTCTTT.

The CDR3 DNA reads TGTGCCAGCAGCTTAGGCGGGGGAAAATACAATGAGCAGTTCTTC. This translates into CASSLGGGKYNEQFF. The chain carries TRBV13 and TRBJ2-1; a weak D match, TRBD2 (6 bases). The germline CDR1 and CDR2 sequences are PRHDT and FYEKMQ (reference sequence). There are 15 residues in the CDR3. Trimming pared 0 bases from V and 4 bases from J, leaving 10 bases between.

The chain joins TRBV7-9 to TRBJ1-1, with D possibly matching TRBD1 (5 bases). Germline CDR1 reads SEHNR; CDR2 reads FQNEAQ (reference sequence). CDR3 length: 14 residues. Trimming removed 0 bases at V and 4 bases at J, with 9 bases between. CDR3 DNA: TGTGCCAGCAGCTTAGCGGGGGGGACCACTGAAGCTTTCTTT. Its translation is CASSLAGGTTEAFF.

V and J are TRBV7-6 and TRBJ2-7, with 8 bases aligning to TRBD1. Germline CDR1 and CDR2: SGHVS and FNYEAQ. The CDR3 is 15 amino acids. V shed 5 bases and J 1 base; nucleotides not matched to a gene: 7. CDR3 nucleotide sequence: TGTGCCAGCAGCCGACAAACAGGGGGATCCTACGAGCAGTACTTC. Translating it yields CASSRQTGGSYEQYF.

The chain has TRBV2 and TRBJ2-1; tentatively, D is TRBD2 (6 bases). The CDR3 loop spans 15 amino acids. Trimming pared 3 bases from V and 6 bases from J, leaving 15 bases between. Germline CDR1 reads SNHLY; CDR2 reads FYNNEI. The CDR3 coding sequence is TGTGCCAGCAGTGACGAGGTGAGACTAGGCAATGAGCAGTTCTTC. Translation gives CASSDEVRLGNEQFF.

The chain employs TRBV6-5 and TRBJ1-2; D may be TRBD1 (5 bases). Germline loops: CDR1 MNHEY, CDR2 SVGAGI. The CDR3 has 13 amino acids. Trimming shortened V by 2 bases and J by 4 bases, and 8 bases separated the two germline ends. CDR3 DNA sequence: TGTGCCAGCAGTTACCGGGGCGGCTATGGCTACACCTTC. This sequence encodes CASSYRGGYGYTF.

This chain links TRBV2 with TRBJ1-5; 10 nucleotides align to TRBD1. Germline CDR1 and CDR2: SNHLY and FYNNEI. The CDR3 spans 15 residues. V trimming: 6 bases; J trimming: 5 bases; junction bases outside the gene matches: 7. The CDR3 here is CASSSGTGDYQPQHF. The CDR3 coding sequence is TGTGCCAGCAGCAGCGGGACAGGGGATTATCAGCCCCAGCATTTT.

V is TRBV4-1 and J is TRBJ1-5; no clear D gene. With 4 bases removed from V and 5 bases from J, the gap between germline ends came to 9 bases. CDR1 and CDR2 (germline): MGHRA, YSYEKL. The CDR3 has 13 residues. CDR3 bases: TGCGCCAGCAGCCTCGGAGGAGATCAGCCCCAGCATTTT. This sequence encodes CASSLGGDQPQHF.

Comments on this clone: One base separates it from a far larger clone, so it is likely a read error. The rearrangement uses TRBV30 and TRBJ2-7, with D perhaps TRBD1 (5 bases). The CDR3 spans 13 residues. Trimming removed 0 bases at V and 5 bases at J, with 11 bases between. CDR1 and CDR2 from the germline V gene are GTSNPN and SVGIG (reference sequence). The CDR3 reads CAWSVSGPHEQYF. CDR3 coding DNA: TGTGCCTGGAGTGTTTCAGGGCCCCACGAGCAGTACTTC.

The chain combines TRBV21-1 with TRBJ1-5. TRBV21-1 is classified as a pseudogene. The length of the CDR3 is 18 residues. The CDR3 protein is CASSKKEQQRNSNQPQHF. The CDR3, as DNA: TGTGCCAGCAGCAAAAAGGAACAGCAGCGAAATAGCAATCAGCCCCAGCATTTT.

This rearrangement joins TRBV18 to TRBJ1-2, with TRBD1 as a possible D gene (6 bases). Germline CDR1 is KGHSH and CDR2 is LQKENI. The CDR3 totals 18 residues. Between the trimmed V and J ends, which lost 4 bases and 0 bases, there was a span of 21 bases. CDR3 nucleotide sequence: TGTGCCAGCTCACAAACGACAGGACTAGAGGGAACTAACTATGGCTACACCTTC. Its translation: CASSQTTGLEGTNYGYTF.

The chain links TRBV10-2 to TRBJ2-1; TRBD2 agrees at 11 bases. Germline V gene sequence: CDR1 WSHSY, CDR2 SAAADI. Trimming removed 10 bases from V and 8 bases from J; junction bases left unmatched: 10. The CDR3 runs to 14 residues. The CDR3 coding sequence is TGCGCCACCACTATAGCGGGGGGGCCCCATGAGCAGTTCTTC. Translating gives CATTIAGGPHEQFF.

The chain links TRBV7-3 to TRBJ1-5; D is unresolved. CDR3 length: 15 residues. V lost 5 bases, J lost 7 bases, and 18 bases lay in between. Germline V gives CDR1 SGHTA, CDR2 FQGTGA. The CDR3 is CASSRGNRTRQPQHF. CDR3 nucleotides: TGTGCCAGCAGCCGGGGTAACAGAACTAGGCAGCCCCAGCATTTT.

The CDR3 loop reads CASSSTDSVEAFF. The CDR3 DNA follows: TGCGCCAGCAGCTCGACGGACAGTGTTGAAGCTTTCTTT. This rearrangement joins TRBV5-1 to TRBJ1-1, with a weak D call TRBD1 (6 bases). Germline CDR1 SGHRS, CDR2 YFSETQ. There are 13 residues in the CDR3. V was clipped by 3 bases and J by 7 bases, with 13 bases between them.

This clone was seen once. The chain uses TRBV27 and TRBJ2-2, with D possibly being TRBD1 (5 bases). The length of the CDR3 is 15 residues. V gave up 3 bases and J gave up 6 bases, with 14 bases separating them. Germline loops: CDR1 MNHEY, CDR2 SMNVEV (reference sequence). The CDR3 loop reads CASSFNGAPAGELFF. Here the CDR3 DNA reads TGTGCCAGCAGTTTTAATGGGGCGCCGGCCGGGGAGCTGTTTTTT.